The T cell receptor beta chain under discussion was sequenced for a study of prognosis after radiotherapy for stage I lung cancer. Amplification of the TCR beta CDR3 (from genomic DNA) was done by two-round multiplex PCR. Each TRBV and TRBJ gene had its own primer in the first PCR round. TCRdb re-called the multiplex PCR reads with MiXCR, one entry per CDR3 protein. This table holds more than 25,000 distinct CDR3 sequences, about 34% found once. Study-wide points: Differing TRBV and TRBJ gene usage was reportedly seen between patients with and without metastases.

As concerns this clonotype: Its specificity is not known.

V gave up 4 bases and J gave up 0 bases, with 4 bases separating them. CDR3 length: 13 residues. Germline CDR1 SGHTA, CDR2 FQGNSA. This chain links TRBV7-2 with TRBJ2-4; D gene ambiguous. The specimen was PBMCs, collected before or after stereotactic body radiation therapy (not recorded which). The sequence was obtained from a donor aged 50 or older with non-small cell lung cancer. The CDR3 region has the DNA TGTGCCAGCAGCTCCCGAGCCAAAAACATTCAGTACTTC. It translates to CASSSRAKNIQYF.